A single sample is the source of the 2 T cell receptor beta chains below, sequenced in a study of cytomegalovirus exposure and HLA in healthy donors. Amplification used 60 Vbeta primers and 13 Jbeta primers. Repertoires were generated with immunoSEQ multiplex PCR, while TCRdb's copy carries only in-frame clones and drops some. The sample includes under 200,000 clones, about 76% of them seen just once. The sequenced sample was PBMCs. These TCRs come from a male donor in good health and CMV-seropositive.

The rearrangement joins TRBV11-2 to TRBJ1-2; D possibly corresponds to TRBD1 (6 bases). The germline V gene encodes CDR1 SGHAT and CDR2 FQNNGV. The germline V and J ends were trimmed by 7 bases and 3 bases, with 15 bases remaining between them. The CDR3 has 14 residues. The CDR3 nucleotides are TGTGCCAGCACCGAATCACAGGGCGACTATGGCTACACCTTC. This codes for CASTESQGDYGYTF.

The chain has TRBV4-3 and TRBJ2-5, with D maybe TRBD1 (6 bases). Trimming pared 2 bases from V and 0 bases from J, leaving 19 bases between. The germline gives CDR1 LGHNA, CDR2 YSLEER. CDR3 length: 18 amino acids. The CDR3 spells CASSQPIRSRDNQETQYF. The CDR3 nucleotides are TGCGCCAGCAGCCAACCTATCAGGAGCCGGGACAACCAAGAGACCCAGTACTTC.